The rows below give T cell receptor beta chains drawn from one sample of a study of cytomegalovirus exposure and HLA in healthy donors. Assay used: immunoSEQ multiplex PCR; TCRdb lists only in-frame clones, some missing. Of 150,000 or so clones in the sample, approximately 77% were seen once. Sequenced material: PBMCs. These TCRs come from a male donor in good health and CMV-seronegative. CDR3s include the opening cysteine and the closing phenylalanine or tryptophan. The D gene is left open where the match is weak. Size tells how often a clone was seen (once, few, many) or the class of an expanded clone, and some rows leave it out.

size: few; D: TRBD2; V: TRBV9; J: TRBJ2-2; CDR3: CASSVGSGGAPGELFF; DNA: TGTGCCAGCAGCGTAGGGAGCGGGGGGGCCCCCGGGGAGCTGTTTTTT
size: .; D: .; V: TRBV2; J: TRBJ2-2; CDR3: CASSVQVHDTGELFF; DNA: TGTGCCAGCAGTGTACAGGTACACGACACCGGGGAGCTGTTTTTT
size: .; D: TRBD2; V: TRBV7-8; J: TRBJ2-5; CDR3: CASSLGSIAGEETQYF; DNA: TGTGCCAGCAGCTTAGGGAGTATAGCGGGTGAGGAGACCCAGTACTTC
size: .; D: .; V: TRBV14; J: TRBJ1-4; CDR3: CASSPKGAKLFF; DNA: TGTGCCAGCAGCCCTAAAGGAGCAAAACTGTTTTTT
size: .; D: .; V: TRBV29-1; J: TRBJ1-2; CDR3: CSVGLGEGYGYTF; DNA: TGCAGCGTTGGGCTGGGGGAGGGCTATGGCTACACCTTC
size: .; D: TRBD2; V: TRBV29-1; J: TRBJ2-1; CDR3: CSARLASTGYNEQFF; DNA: TGCAGCGCACGACTAGCTTCGACCGGCTACAATGAGCAGTTCTTC
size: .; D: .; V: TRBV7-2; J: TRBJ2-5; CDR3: CASSLASTRSQYF; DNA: TGTGCCAGCAGCTTAGCGTCAACGCGGTCCCAGTACTTC
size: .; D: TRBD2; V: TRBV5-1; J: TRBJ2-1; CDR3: CASSPGLAGAPGGEQFF; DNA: TGCGCCAGCAGCCCCGGACTAGCGGGGGCACCGGGGGGTGAGCAGTTCTTC
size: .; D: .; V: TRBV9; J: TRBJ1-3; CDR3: CASSVDETAAGNTIYF; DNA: TGTGCCAGCAGCGTAGATGAGACAGCCGCTGGAAACACCATATATTTT
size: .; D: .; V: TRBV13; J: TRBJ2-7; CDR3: CASSLGPGETSYEQYF; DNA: TGTGCCAGCAGCTTAGGGCCAGGGGAAACCTCCTACGAGCAGTACTTC
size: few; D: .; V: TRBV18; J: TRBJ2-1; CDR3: CASSPERLVVQTRDEQFF; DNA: TGTGCCAGCTCACCAGAGAGACTAGTCGTCCAGACGCGCGATGAGCAGTTCTTC
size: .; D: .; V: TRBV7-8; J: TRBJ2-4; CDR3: CASSLGGENIQYF; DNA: TGTGCCAGCAGCTTAGGGGGGGAAAACATTCAGTACTTC
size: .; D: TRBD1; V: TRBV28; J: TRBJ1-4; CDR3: CATTGRPNEKLFF; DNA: TGTGCCACGACAGGGCGGCCTAATGAAAAACTGTTTTTT
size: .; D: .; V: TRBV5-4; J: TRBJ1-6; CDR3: CASSSRDSYNSPLHF; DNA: TGTGCCAGCAGCTCCAGGGATTCCTATAATTCACCCCTCCACTTT
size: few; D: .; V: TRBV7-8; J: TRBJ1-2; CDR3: CASSLGQGSGGYTF; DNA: TGTGCCAGCAGCTTAGGGCAGGGTTCAGGTGGCTACACCTTC
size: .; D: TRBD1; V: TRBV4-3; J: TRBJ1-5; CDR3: CASSQGRQGDQPQHF; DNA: TGCGCCAGCAGCCAAGGGAGACAGGGCGATCAGCCCCAGCATTTT
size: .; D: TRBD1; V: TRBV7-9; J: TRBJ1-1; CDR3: CASSPPAGGLSEAFF; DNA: TGTGCCAGCAGTCCTCCAGCAGGGGGATTATCTGAAGCTTTCTTT
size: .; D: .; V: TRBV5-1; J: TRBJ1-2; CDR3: CASSPRDNYGYTF; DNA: TGCGCCAGCAGCCCGAGGGACAATTATGGCTACACCTTC